The entry that follows covers one T cell receptor beta chain sequence. The antigen remains unidentified. Compared with germline, one end of the junction differs, possibly owing to a read error. In germline, CDR1 is SGHTA, CDR2 FQGTGA. The length of the CDR3 is 12 residues. The source of the sample is a study of cytomegalovirus exposure and HLA in healthy donors. The PCR made use of 60 Vbeta and 13 Jbeta primers. TCRdb's copy holds only in-frame clones and misses some; the assay was immunoSEQ multiplex PCR. The sample consists of about 120,000 clones, around 79% of them appearing once. The study, taken as a whole, reports: The likely origin of a cluster of highly shared sequence variants was a sequencing artifact. Researchers reportedly found TCR beta sequences accurately predicted most subjects' HLA-A and HLA-B alleles. The study found most TCR sequences rare, yet found some public TCRs in many donors.

The source of this sequence is a woman aged 30 to 39 in good health and CMV-seropositive. Sequenced material: PBMCs. This chain joins TRBV7-3 and TRBJ2-7; maybe TRBD2 (6 bases). CDR3 nucleotide sequence: TGTGCCAGCAGCTTACCCGGGGGTATTTGGCACTTC. It specifies CASSLPGGIWHF.